A single sample gave rise to the 27 T cell receptor beta chains below, sequenced in a study of tumor-infiltrating lymphocytes in primary liver carcinoma. Synthesis of TCR beta cDNA was carried out from about 540 ng total RNA with a constant-region primer. Modified slightly, ARM-PCR produced TCR beta libraries over three nested multiplex PCR rounds. The study ran its first two PCR rounds for 9 to 10 cycles each, using TRBV1-TRBV30 forward primers and a C-beta reverse primer. TCRdb re-analysed the multiplex PCR reads in MiXCR, keeping a single row per CDR3 protein. The sample holds 300,000 to 400,000 distinct CDR3 sequences, less than 65% seen once. It was unsorted whole blood that yielded blood RNA, and germline DNA was also extracted. The source material was peripheral blood. The receptors here all came from a middle-aged man with primary liver carcinoma and hepatitis B virus infection.

Comments on this clonotype: A much larger clonotype is one base distant, so this may be a read error. This likely comes from a read error, as the CDR3 has no conserved phenylalanine or tryptophan at its end. CDR3 coding DNA: TGTGCCAGTACCGGGGCCAACGTCCTGACTTCC. Amino acids: CASTGANVLTS. The V and J genes are TRBV28 and TRBJ2-6; no firm D call. This CDR3 has 11 residues. Per the germline V gene, CDR1 is MDHEN and CDR2 is SYDVKM. Trimming took off 9 bases at V and 4 bases at J, with 4 bases between the two ends.

A remark on this clonotype: Sequence at one end of the junction differs from germline and may be a read error. This chain links TRBV11-3 with TRBJ2-7; D might be TRBD2 (6 bases). This CDR3 is 14 amino acids long. Germline assignment: CDR1 SGHNT and CDR2 YENEEA. The CDR3 sequence: CASSPTSRGYEQCF. Written as DNA, the CDR3 is TGTGCCAGCAGCCCTACTAGCCGGGGCTACGAGCAGTGCTTC.

Many counts were recorded for this clonotype. The gene calls are TRBV10-3 and TRBJ2-1, with 12 bases aligning to TRBD2. Germline-derived CDR1 and CDR2 are ENHRY and SYGVKD. The V segment lost 6 bases and the J segment 5 bases; nucleotides outside the gene matches: 5. CDR3 length: 15 amino acids. The CDR3 DNA follows: TGTGCCATCAGACACCCTAGCGGGAGGGACAATGAGCAGTTCTTC. Residues: CAIRHPSGRDNEQFF.

About this clonotype itself: At one boundary the junction diverges from the germline segment, which might be a read error. J is TRBJ2-1 and V is TRBV11-2; possibly TRBD2 for D (6 bases). CDR3 length: 14 residues. CDR1 and CDR2 from the germline V gene are SGHAT and FQNNGV. The CDR3 bases are TGTGCCAGCAGTTTAGAAGGACTAATTAATGAGCAGTTCTTC. This encodes CASSLEGLINEQFF.

About this clonotype: Germline and junction disagree at one end, which may indicate a read error. The chain uses TRBV11-3 and TRBJ2-3; the D is unclear. CDR3 length equals 13 residues. The germline CDR1 and CDR2 sequences are SGHNT and YENEEA. CDR3 amino acids: CASSFDGSDTQYF. CDR3 nucleotide sequence: TGCGCCAGCAGTTTCGACGGTTCAGATACGCAGTATTTT.

About this clonotype: A much larger clone is a single base away; this may be a read error. The V call is TRBV12-3 or TRBV12-4, the J call TRBJ2-3; 11 positions match TRBD2. V was clipped by 7 bases and J by 5 bases; unmatched bases: 5. The CDR3 runs to 14 residues. CDR3 region: CASNPGLAVDTQYF. The CDR3 nucleotides are TGTGCCAGCAATCCGGGACTAGCGGTAGATACGCAGTATTTT.

Points on this clonotype: A much larger clone sits a single nucleotide away, making a read error possible. This chain connects TRBV6-2 or TRBV6-3 to TRBJ1-1; TRBD1 is a possible D gene (5 bases). Trimming shortened V by 5 bases and J by 9 bases, and 13 bases separated the two germline ends. Germline CDR1 MNHEY, CDR2 SVGEGT. The CDR3 contains 12 residues. The CDR3 here is CASSQMRGKAFF. The DNA for the CDR3 is TGTGCCAGCAGTCAGATGAGGGGCAAAGCTTTCTTT.

Details on this clonotype: One junction end disagrees with the germline gene, perhaps due to a read error. The rearrangement joins TRBV6-2 or TRBV6-3 to TRBJ2-3; 8 positions match TRBD2. The CDR3 totals 16 residues. Germline assignment: CDR1 MNHEY and CDR2 SVGEGT. The CDR3 loop is CASNNLRRTSTDTQYF. CDR3 in DNA: TGTGCCAGCAATAACCTAAGACGGACTAGCACAGATACACAGTATTTT.

Of note for this clonotype: Without the conserved terminal phenylalanine or tryptophan, this CDR3 likely stems from a read error. The V and J genes are TRBV14 and TRBJ2-7; possibly TRBD2 for D (5 bases). This CDR3 region has 12 residues. The V gene's germline CDR1 is SGHDN and CDR2 FVKESK. The CDR3 here is CAGSPLGSVQYL. Here the CDR3 DNA reads TGTGCCGGCAGCCCCCTAGGGAGCGTGCAGTACCTC.

In the case of this clonotype: This could be a read error, since a much larger clone is one nucleotide away. The V call is TRBV29-1, the J call TRBJ2-7; 12 nucleotides match TRBD2. The CDR3 spans 14 residues. CDR1 SQVTM and CDR2 ANQGSEA come from the germline V gene. V lost 6 bases and J lost 0; bases outside the gene matches: 3. In nucleotides, the CDR3 is TGCAGCGTCAAGACTAGCGGGAGCTCCTACGAGCAGTACTTC. It encodes CSVKTSGSSYEQYF.

Regarding this clonotype: At one of its ends the junction is not consistent with the germline gene, which may arise from a read error. The genes are TRBV10-3 and TRBJ1-5, with 9 bases identical to TRBD1. The germline V gene encodes CDR1 ENHRY and CDR2 SYGVKD. The CDR3 runs to 15 residues. The DNA of the CDR3 is TGTGCCATCAGTGACGATACAGGGGGCCATCAGTCCCAGCATTTT. Amino acids: CAISDDTGGHQSQHF.

Remarks on this clonotype: This may be a read error: a much more frequent sequence differs by one nucleotide. This chain links TRBV10-3 with TRBJ2-7, with a weak D call TRBD1 (5 bases). Germline lookup yields CDR1 ENHRY and CDR2 SYGVKD. Trimming pared 10 bases from V and 8 bases from J, leaving 18 bases between. This CDR3 is built from 12 residues. The CDR3 bases are TGTGCCACCCGCGGCGAGACAGAAAAGCAGTACTTC. Its translation: CATRGETEKQYF.

Regarding this clonotype: The CDR3 ends on some other residue instead of the conserved phenylalanine or tryptophan, so this is likely a read error. The chain links TRBV28 to TRBJ1-5; TRBD1 is a possible D gene (5 bases). In germline, CDR1 is MDHEN, CDR2 SYDVKM. The length of the CDR3 is 15 residues. The V gene lost 5 bases and the J gene lost 1 base, with 12 bases spanning the gap. This CDR3 is CASSSPRQSNQPQHC. The DNA for the CDR3 is TGTGCCAGCAGTAGCCCCCGACAGAGCAATCAGCCCCAGCATTGT.

This clonotype was seen more than once but under ten times. This chain joins TRBV6-4 and TRBJ2-2; D is undetermined. Germline-derived CDR1 and CDR2 are MRHNA and SNTAGT. V lost 1 base, J lost 0 bases, and 9 bases lay in between. The CDR3 consists of 16 residues. CDR3 sequence (DNA): TGTGCCAGCAGTGACTATGGCGGAACGAACACCGGGGAGCTGTTTTTT. Translated, it gives CASSDYGGTNTGELFF.

As regards this clonotype: One base away lies a much larger clone, so this may be a sequencing read error. CDR3 in amino acids: CASSLLAWSSYNEQFF. The CDR3 coding sequence is TGTGCCAGCAGTTTGCTAGCGTGGAGCTCCTACAATGAGCAGTTCTTC. The chain uses TRBV6-2 or TRBV6-3 and TRBJ2-1, with D possibly being TRBD2 (6 bases). Germline values: CDR1 MNHEY, CDR2 SVGEGT. V lost 4 bases and J lost 0, with 13 bases in between. The CDR3 totals 16 residues.

For this clonotype: The final CDR3 position lacks the conserved phenylalanine or tryptophan, pointing to a likely read error. The genes are TRBV10-3 and TRBJ1-1; tentative D call: TRBD1 (5 bases). The germline V gene has CDR1 ENHRY and CDR2 SYGVKD. Trimming shortened V by 6 bases and J by 2 bases, and 10 bases separated the two germline ends. The CDR3 extends over 13 amino acids. CDR3 DNA: TGTGCCATCAGGGGACCCATTAACACTGAAGCTTTCCTT. Translated, it gives CAIRGPINTEAFL.

This clonotype was seen a single time. This may stem from a read error, because a much larger clone lies one nucleotide away. CDR3 sequence (DNA): TGTGCCAGCAACTCCCGGGTTGCGATAGAGCAGTTCTTC. Translated, it gives CASNSRVAIEQFF. This sequence joins TRBV5-6 and TRBJ2-1; D uncertain. The CDR3 consists of 13 residues. Per the germline V gene, CDR1 is SGHDT and CDR2 is YYEEEE. The V end lost 6 bases, the J end lost 10 bases, and 17 bases lay between the germline ends.

Of note for this clonotype: A much larger clone is a single base away; this may be a read error. The rearrangement links TRBV24-1 to TRBJ1-6; 7 positions agree with TRBD1. Per germline, CDR1 KGHDR and CDR2 SFDVKD. V was pared by 3 bases and J by 9 bases, with 7 bases of the junction left unmatched. CDR3 length: 15 amino acids. The CDR3 loop reads CATSDVRQGGSPLHF. The CDR3 DNA sequence: TGTGCCACCAGTGATGTTAGACAGGGTGGTTCACCCCTCCACTTT.

On this clonotype itself: A much larger clone differs from this one at a single base, so this may be a read error. The V and J genes are TRBV4-1 and TRBJ2-2, with 11 bases fitting TRBD2. Germline CDR1 and CDR2: MGHRA and YSYEKL. V shed 1 base, J shed 7 bases, and the junction held 8 bases outside the gene matches. This CDR3 comprises 17 residues. The CDR3 nucleotides read TGCGCCAGCAGCCAAGCAACCGGGACTAGCGGTATCGGGGAGCTGTTTTTT. It translates to CASSQATGTSGIGELFF.

This clonotype was picked up many times. The chain joins TRBV10-3 to TRBJ2-1, with 13 bases identical to TRBD2. V trimming: 6 bases; J trimming: 9 bases; junction bases outside the gene matches: 11. Germline V CDR1 and CDR2: ENHRY, SYGVKD. The CDR3 has 16 amino acids. The CDR3 sequence: CAIRSGLAGNWGEQFF. Here the CDR3 DNA reads TGTGCCATCAGATCGGGACTAGCGGGAAATTGGGGTGAGCAGTTCTTC.

This clonotype was counted between two and nine times. The chain has TRBV5-6 and TRBJ2-1; no clear D gene. This CDR3 region has 13 residues. Trimming removed 2 bases from V and 6 bases from J, with 9 bases in between. Looked up from germline, CDR1 is SGHDT and CDR2 is YYEEEE. CDR3 amino acids: CASSLGIVNEQFF. CDR3 nucleotide sequence: TGTGCCAGCAGCTTAGGGATCGTCAATGAGCAGTTCTTC.

The gene calls are TRBV10-3 and TRBJ2-5, with D perhaps matching TRBD2 (6 bases). Germline CDR1 is ENHRY and CDR2 is SYGVKD. This CDR3 contains 16 residues. V dropped 3 bases and J dropped 4 bases, with 18 bases sitting between them. DNA of the CDR3: TGTGCCATCAGTGACCCGATGTGGCTGGGAGGAGAGACCCAGTACTTC. Its protein product is CAISDPMWLGGETQYF.

This clonotype was observed at least ten times. The rearrangement links TRBV29-1 to TRBJ2-3; D is unclear. In germline, CDR1 is SQVTM, CDR2 ANQGSEA. Trimming took 4 bases from V and 2 from J, leaving 10 bases between them. This CDR3 contains 13 residues. The CDR3 loop is CSVARGPTDTQYF. CDR3 nucleotides: TGCAGCGTTGCCCGTGGACCCACAGATACGCAGTATTTT.

The table lists this clonotype with a few counts. This chain joins TRBV7-9 and TRBJ2-7; 10 nucleotides match TRBD1. Per germline, CDR1 SEHNR and CDR2 FQNEAQ (reference sequence). The V segment lost 5 bases and the J segment 2 bases; nucleotides outside the gene matches: 3. The CDR3 extends over 14 amino acids. The CDR3 region is CASSGGQGPYEQYF. The CDR3 nucleotides read TGTGCCAGCAGCGGGGGACAGGGGCCCTACGAGCAGTACTTC. The full variable domain, its missing parts supplied by reference TRBV7-9 and TRBJ2-7, is DTGVSQNPRHKITKRGQNVTFRCDPISEHNRLYWYRQTLGQGPEFLTYFQNEAQLEKSRLLSDRFSAERPKGSFSTLEIQRTEQGDSAMYLCASSGGQGPYEQYFGPGTRLTVT.

This clonotype was counted at least ten times. This sequence joins TRBV6-5 and TRBJ2-2, with 7 bases that match TRBD1. The CDR3 has 14 residues. Germline assignment: CDR1 MNHEY and CDR2 SVGAGI. V lost 6 bases and J lost 4; bases outside the gene matches: 5. CDR3 residues: CASRGQAATGELFF. The CDR3 nucleotides read TGTGCCAGCAGAGGACAGGCCGCCACCGGGGAGCTGTTTTTT.

The chain employs TRBV29-1 and TRBJ2-1; possible D gene TRBD2, 6 bases. Germline loops: CDR1 SQVTM, CDR2 ANQGSEA. The CDR3 consists of 16 residues. Between the trimmed V and J ends, which lost 0 bases and 7 bases, there was a span of 19 bases. The CDR3 spells CSVEDPLLSGDNEQFF. The DNA of the CDR3 is TGCAGCGTTGAAGATCCCTTACTATCGGGAGATAATGAGCAGTTCTTC.

This clonotype was detected only once. Relative to the germline gene, one junction end is altered; a read error may explain this. The chain links TRBV5-6 to TRBJ1-6; 8 bases match TRBD1. This CDR3 region has 14 residues. Germline V gene sequence: CDR1 SGHDT, CDR2 YYEEEE. The CDR3 nucleotides are TGTGTCAGCAGCTTACCGGGACAGGATTCACCCCTCCACTTT. This encodes CVSSLPGQDSPLHF.